This TCR beta chain emerged from a study of post-analysis software for immune sequencing data. The wider study: Included courses were relapsing-remitting and secondary progressive multiple sclerosis; progressive-relapsing multiple sclerosis was also included. The study's findings and limits: A significant reduction in normalized Chao1 diversity was observed in multiple sclerosis patients versus controls. Higher frequency in patients than in controls was seen for about five TRBV segments, with TRBV5-6, TRBV5-1 and TRBV20-1 among them. Under the F measure, samples that were prepared in one batch clustered strongly together.

On this clonotype: Its target is unknown.

V shed 7 bases and J 8 bases; nucleotides not matched to a gene: 13. Per germline, CDR1 SGHKS and CDR2 YYEKEE (reference sequence). CDR3 length equals 15 residues. Included in the TCR beta cDNA libraries were unique molecular identifiers. TCRdb reanalysed the PCR reads using MiXCR and keeps one entry per CDR3 protein. This sample has fewer than 900,000 distinct CDR3 sequences, with around 45% found just once. The J gene is TRBJ2-1, the V gene TRBV5-5, with 9 bases lining up with TRBD2. This receptor was identified in a girl aged 10 to 17 with multiple sclerosis. Sample: blood. CDR3 region: CASAGREGRVDEQFF. In nucleotides, the CDR3 is TGTGCCAGCGCTGGGCGGGAGGGTCGTGTCGATGAGCAGTTCTTC.